A single sample is the source of the 10 T cell receptor beta chains below, sequenced in a study of cytomegalovirus exposure and HLA in healthy donors (TCRdb year 2017). The receptor library was made with the immunoSEQ multiplex PCR assay. For the multiplex PCR, a mixture combining 60 forward primers for TCR Vbeta segments and 13 reverse primers for TCR Jbeta segments was used. TCRdb carries this immuneACCESS record with in-frame sequences only. Its versions omit some clonotypes, under half of them owing to an unresolved V gene in the studies checked, with the rest unexplained. The sample records 110,000 to 150,000 clones, roughly a tenth of which are singletons. The ten top clones hold less than 2% of the sample. Sequenced sample: PBMCs. The origin of the receptors is a male donor in good health and CMV-seronegative.

This clone was observed a handful of times. The chain couples TRBV7-3 to TRBJ2-1; 9 nucleotides align to TRBD2. J was trimmed by 8 bases and V by 1 base; bases with no gene match: 9. This CDR3 is built from 16 residues. Looked up from germline, CDR1 is SGHTA and CDR2 is FQGTGA. The CDR3 DNA is TGTGCCAGCAGCTTAATGGTTAGCGGGGGCGGGGATGAGCAGTTCTTC. It translates to CASSLMVSGGGDEQFF.

Only a few counts were recorded for this clone. The V call is TRBV19, the J call TRBJ1-2, with D unclear. Per the germline V gene, CDR1 is LNHDA and CDR2 is SQIVND (reference sequence). V was clipped by 3 bases and J by 3 bases, with 5 bases between them. The CDR3 covers 12 residues. Here the CDR3 reads CASSMEDYGYTF. CDR3 sequence (DNA): TGTGCCAGTAGTATGGAGGACTATGGCTACACCTTC.

The rearrangement joins TRBV28 to TRBJ2-3; 12 bases match TRBD2. The CDR3 spans 16 residues. CDR1 MDHEN and CDR2 SYDVKM come from the germline V gene. V lost 5 bases, J lost 7 bases, and 10 bases stayed unmatched. CDR3 protein: CASSPTPSGGVNTQYF. As DNA, the CDR3 is TGTGCCAGCAGTCCCACCCCTAGCGGGGGGGTGAATACGCAGTATTTT.

The chain has TRBV7-2 and TRBJ1-3; TRBD1 might be the D (5 bases). CDR3 length equals 14 residues. Germline CDR1 SGHTA, CDR2 FQGNSA. Trimming pared 4 bases from V and 7 bases from J, leaving 14 bases between. The DNA for the CDR3 is TGTGCCAGCAGCTCCCCGGGGGAAGGGAACACCATATATTTT. It yields the protein CASSSPGEGNTIYF. Filled out from reference TRBV7-2 and TRBJ1-3, the complete variable domain reads GAGVSQSPSNKVTEKGKDVELRCDPISGHTALYWYRQSLGQGLEFLIYFQGNSAPDKSGLPSDRFSAERTGGSVSTLTIQRTQQEDSAVYLCASSSPGEGNTIYFGEGSWLTVV.

There are a few counts of this clone. The V gene is TRBV18, the J gene TRBJ2-2; possible D gene TRBD1, 6 bases. The CDR3 extends over 14 amino acids. CDR1 is KGHSH, CDR2 LQKENI, per germline. The V end was cut by 2 bases, the J end by 6 bases, with 10 bases between. CDR3 sequence reads: CASSPEQGAGELFF. CDR3 nucleotides: TGTGCCAGCTCACCAGAACAGGGAGCCGGGGAGCTGTTTTTT.

This clone was seen a handful of times. The chain links TRBV4-3 to TRBJ2-2, with 7 bases lining up with TRBD2. Looked up from germline, CDR1 is LGHNA and CDR2 is YSLEER. V gave up 3 bases and J gave up 7 bases; unmatched junction bases: 11. The CDR3 is made up of 16 amino acids. The CDR3 DNA sequence: TGCGCCAGCAGCCACCACCCTCGGGACTACTACGGGGAGCTGTTTTTT. The encoded protein is CASSHHPRDYYGELFF.

Only a few counts were recorded for this clone. The rearrangement joins TRBV25-1 to TRBJ2-7; 9 nucleotides align to TRBD2. The length of the CDR3 is 13 residues. Looked up from germline, CDR1 is MGHDK and CDR2 is SYGVNS. V trimming: 7 bases; J trimming: 6 bases; junction bases outside the gene matches: 7. Here the CDR3 DNA reads TGTGCCAGCACGTCGGGACTAGCAGGCGAGCAGTACTTC. This encodes CASTSGLAGEQYF.

The chain couples TRBV5-5 to TRBJ1-1; no reliable D call. Germline-derived CDR1 and CDR2 are SGHKS and YYEKEE (reference sequence). The CDR3 loop spans 15 amino acids. The V and J ends lost 3 bases and 1 base respectively, with 13 bases between them. The CDR3 DNA reads TGTGCCAGCAGCTCATTAAGCGCGGCGAACACTGAAGCTTTCTTT. It translates to CASSSLSAANTEAFF.

This clone appeared a few times. The CDR3 region is CASSYLAGPNTGELFF. The CDR3 coding sequence is TGTGCCAGCAGCTACCTAGCGGGGCCGAACACCGGGGAGCTGTTTTTT. The chain employs TRBV11-3 and TRBJ2-2; 9 bases are shared with TRBD2. The V segment lost 4 bases and the J segment 0 bases; nucleotides outside the gene matches: 3. The CDR3 is made up of 16 amino acids. The germline gives CDR1 SGHNT, CDR2 YENEEA.

This clone has a handful of counts. This rearrangement joins TRBV19 to TRBJ1-1, with no clear D. Per the germline V gene, CDR1 is LNHDA and CDR2 is SQIVND (reference sequence). The V and J ends lost 5 bases and 6 bases respectively, with 10 bases between them. This CDR3 has 12 residues. This CDR3 reads CASSGGVAEAFF. CDR3 DNA: TGTGCCAGTAGTGGCGGGGTTGCTGAAGCTTTCTTT.